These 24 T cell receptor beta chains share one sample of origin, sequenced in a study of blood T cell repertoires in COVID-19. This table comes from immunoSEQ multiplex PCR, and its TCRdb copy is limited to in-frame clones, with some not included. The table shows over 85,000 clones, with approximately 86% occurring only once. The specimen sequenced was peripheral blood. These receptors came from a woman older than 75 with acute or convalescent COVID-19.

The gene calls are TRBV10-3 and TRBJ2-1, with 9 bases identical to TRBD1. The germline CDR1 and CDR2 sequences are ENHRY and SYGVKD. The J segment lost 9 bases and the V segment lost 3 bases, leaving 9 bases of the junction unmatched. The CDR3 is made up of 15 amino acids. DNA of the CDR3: TGTGCCATCAGTGAACCGGGACAGGGTGGTCGTGAGCAGTTCTTC. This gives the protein CAISEPGQGGREQFF.

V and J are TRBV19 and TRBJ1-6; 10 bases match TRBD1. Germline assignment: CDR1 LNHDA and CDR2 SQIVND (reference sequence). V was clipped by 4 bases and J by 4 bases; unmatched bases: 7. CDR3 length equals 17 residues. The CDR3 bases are TGTGCCAGTAGTACAGGGACAGGGGAAATTTATAATTCACCCCTCCACTTT. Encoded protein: CASSTGTGEIYNSPLHF. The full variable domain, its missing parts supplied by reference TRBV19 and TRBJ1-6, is DGGITQSPKYLFRKEGQNVTLSCEQNLNHDAMYWYRQDPGQGLRLIYYSQIVNDFQKGDIAEGYSVSREKKESFPLTVTSAQKNPTAFYLCASSTGTGEIYNSPLHFGNGTRLTVT.

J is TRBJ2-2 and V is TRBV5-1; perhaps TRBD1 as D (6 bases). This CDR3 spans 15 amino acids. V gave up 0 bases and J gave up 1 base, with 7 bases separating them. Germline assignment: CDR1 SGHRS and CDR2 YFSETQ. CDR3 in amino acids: CASSLEGGNTGELFF. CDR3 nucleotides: TGCGCCAGCAGCTTGGAAGGGGGGAACACCGGGGAGCTGTTTTTT.

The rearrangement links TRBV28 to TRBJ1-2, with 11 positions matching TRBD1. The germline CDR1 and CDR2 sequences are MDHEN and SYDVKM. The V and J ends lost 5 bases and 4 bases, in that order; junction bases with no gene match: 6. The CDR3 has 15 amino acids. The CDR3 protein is CASSLGQGASYGYTF. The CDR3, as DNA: TGTGCCAGCAGTCTTGGACAGGGGGCGAGCTATGGCTACACCTTC.

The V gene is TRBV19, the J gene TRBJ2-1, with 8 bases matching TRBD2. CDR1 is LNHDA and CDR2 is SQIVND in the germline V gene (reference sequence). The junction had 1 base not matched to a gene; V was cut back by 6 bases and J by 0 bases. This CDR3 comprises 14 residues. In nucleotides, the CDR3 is TGTGCCAGTAGCGCGGGGGGCTCCTACAATGAGCAGTTCTTC. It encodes CASSAGGSYNEQFF.

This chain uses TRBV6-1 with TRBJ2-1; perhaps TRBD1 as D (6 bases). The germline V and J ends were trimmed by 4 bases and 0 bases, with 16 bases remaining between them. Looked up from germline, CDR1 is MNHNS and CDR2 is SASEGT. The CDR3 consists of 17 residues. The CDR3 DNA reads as TGTGCCAGCAGTGGTCCACCAGGGGCCAGCTCCTACAATGAGCAGTTCTTC. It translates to CASSGPPGASSYNEQFF.

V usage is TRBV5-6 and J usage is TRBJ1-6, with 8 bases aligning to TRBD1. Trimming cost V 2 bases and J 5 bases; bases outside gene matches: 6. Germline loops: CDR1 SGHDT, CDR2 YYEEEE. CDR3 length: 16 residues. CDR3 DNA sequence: TGTGCCAGCAGCTTTTCGGCAGGGGGCCATAATTCACCCCTCCACTTT. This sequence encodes CASSFSAGGHNSPLHF.

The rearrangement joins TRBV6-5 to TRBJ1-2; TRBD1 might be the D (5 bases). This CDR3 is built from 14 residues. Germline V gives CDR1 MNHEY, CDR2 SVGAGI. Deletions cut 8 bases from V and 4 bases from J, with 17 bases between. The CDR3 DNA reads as TGTGCCAGCGGGGCTCAAACAGCAGCCTATGGCTACACCTTC. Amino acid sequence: CASGAQTAAYGYTF.

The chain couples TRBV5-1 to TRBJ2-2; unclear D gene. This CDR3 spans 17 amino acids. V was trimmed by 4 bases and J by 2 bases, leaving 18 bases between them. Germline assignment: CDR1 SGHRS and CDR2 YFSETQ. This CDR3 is CASSPGIGRLNTGELFF. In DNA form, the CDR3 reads TGCGCCAGCAGCCCGGGTATAGGTCGGCTAAACACCGGGGAGCTGTTTTTT.

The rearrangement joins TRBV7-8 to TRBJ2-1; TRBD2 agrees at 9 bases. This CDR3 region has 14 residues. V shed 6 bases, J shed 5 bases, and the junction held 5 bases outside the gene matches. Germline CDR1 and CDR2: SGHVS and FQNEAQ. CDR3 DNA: TGTGCCAGCAGAAAGCGGGGGGTCAACAATGAGCAGTTCTTC. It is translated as CASRKRGVNNEQFF.

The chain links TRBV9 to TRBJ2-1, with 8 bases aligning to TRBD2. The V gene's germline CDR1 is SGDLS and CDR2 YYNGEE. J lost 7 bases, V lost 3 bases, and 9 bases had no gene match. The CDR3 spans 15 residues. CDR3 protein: CASSASGGGMNEQFF. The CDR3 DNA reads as TGTGCCAGCAGCGCCTCAGGCGGGGGGATGAATGAGCAGTTCTTC.

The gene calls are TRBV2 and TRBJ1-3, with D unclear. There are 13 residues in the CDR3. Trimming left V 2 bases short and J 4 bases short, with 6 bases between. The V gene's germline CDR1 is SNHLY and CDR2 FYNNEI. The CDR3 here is CASSEQSGNTIYF. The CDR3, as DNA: TGTGCCAGCAGTGAACAGTCCGGAAACACCATATATTTT.

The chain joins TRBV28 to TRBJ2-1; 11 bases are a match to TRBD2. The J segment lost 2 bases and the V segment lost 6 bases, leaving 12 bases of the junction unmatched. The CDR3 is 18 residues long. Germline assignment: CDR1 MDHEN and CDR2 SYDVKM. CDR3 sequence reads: CASSSIRLAGIAYNEQFF. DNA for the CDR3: TGTGCCAGCAGCTCTATAAGACTAGCGGGGATCGCCTACAATGAGCAGTTCTTC.

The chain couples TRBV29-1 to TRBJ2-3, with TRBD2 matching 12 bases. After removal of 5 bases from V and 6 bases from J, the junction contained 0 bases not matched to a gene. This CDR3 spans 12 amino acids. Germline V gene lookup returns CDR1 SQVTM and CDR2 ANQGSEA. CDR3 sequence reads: CSVTSGGDTQYF. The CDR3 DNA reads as TGCAGCGTTACTAGCGGGGGGGATACGCAGTATTTT.

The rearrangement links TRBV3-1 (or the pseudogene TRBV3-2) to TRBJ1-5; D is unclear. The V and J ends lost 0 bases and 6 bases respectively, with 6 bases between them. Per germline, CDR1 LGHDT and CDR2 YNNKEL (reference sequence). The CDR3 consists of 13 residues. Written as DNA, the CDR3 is TGTGCCAGCAGCCAAGACCCGAGTCAGCCCCAGCATTTT. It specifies CASSQDPSQPQHF.

The CDR3 DNA sequence: TGCGCCAGCAGCCCGGTACCTAATAGCAATCAGCCCCAGCATTTT. Its translation: CASSPVPNSNQPQHF. This chain joins TRBV5-1 and TRBJ1-5; D remains unclear. The CDR3 length is 15 residues. CDR1 and CDR2 from the germline V gene are SGHRS and YFSETQ. V lost 4 bases to trimming and J lost 0 bases, with 11 bases between them.

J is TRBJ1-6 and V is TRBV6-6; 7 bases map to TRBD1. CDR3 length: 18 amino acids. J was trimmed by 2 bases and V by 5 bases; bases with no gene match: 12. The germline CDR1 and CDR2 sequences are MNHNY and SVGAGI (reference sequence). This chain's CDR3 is CASSQRGPGGPYNSPLHF. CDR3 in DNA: TGTGCCAGCAGTCAACGGGGACCAGGGGGACCCTATAATTCACCCCTCCACTTT.

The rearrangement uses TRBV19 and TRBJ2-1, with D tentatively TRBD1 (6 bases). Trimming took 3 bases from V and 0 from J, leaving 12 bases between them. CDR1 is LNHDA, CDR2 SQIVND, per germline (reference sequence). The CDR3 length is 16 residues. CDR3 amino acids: CASSIIGQFSYNEQFF. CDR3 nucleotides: TGTGCCAGTAGTATTATTGGACAGTTCTCCTACAATGAGCAGTTCTTC.

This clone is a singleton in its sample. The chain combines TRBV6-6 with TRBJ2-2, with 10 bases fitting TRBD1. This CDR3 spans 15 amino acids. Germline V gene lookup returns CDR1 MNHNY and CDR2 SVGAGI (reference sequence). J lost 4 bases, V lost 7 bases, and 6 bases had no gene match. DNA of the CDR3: TGTGCCAGCATTCAGACAGGGGGCCTCACCGGGGAGCTGTTTTTT. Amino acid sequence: CASIQTGGLTGELFF.

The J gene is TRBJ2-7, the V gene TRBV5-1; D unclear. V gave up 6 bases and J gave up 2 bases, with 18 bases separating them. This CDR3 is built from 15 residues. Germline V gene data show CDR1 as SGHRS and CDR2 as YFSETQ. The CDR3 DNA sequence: TGCGCCAGCAACCCACCACCTTCAGGCACCTACGAGCAGTACTTC. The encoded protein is CASNPPPSGTYEQYF.

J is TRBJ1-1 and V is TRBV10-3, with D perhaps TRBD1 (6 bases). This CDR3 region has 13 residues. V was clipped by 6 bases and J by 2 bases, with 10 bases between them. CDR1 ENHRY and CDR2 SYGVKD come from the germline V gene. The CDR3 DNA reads TGTGCCATCAGCACAGGGTCTAACACTGAAGCTTTCTTT. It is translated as CAISTGSNTEAFF.

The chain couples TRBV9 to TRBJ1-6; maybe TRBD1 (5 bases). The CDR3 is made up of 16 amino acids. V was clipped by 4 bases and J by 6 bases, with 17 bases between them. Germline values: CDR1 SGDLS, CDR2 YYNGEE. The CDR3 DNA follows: TGTGCCAGCAGCCCCGGGGACTTTGGGGGTAATTCACCCCTCCACTTT. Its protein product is CASSPGDFGGNSPLHF.

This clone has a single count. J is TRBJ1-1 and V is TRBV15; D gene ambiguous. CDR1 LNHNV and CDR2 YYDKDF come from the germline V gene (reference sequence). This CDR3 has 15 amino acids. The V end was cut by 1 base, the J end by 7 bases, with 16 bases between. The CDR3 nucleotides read TGTGCCACCAGCAGAGGAGCCCAGAGGAACGGTGAAGCTTTCTTT. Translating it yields CATSRGAQRNGEAFF.

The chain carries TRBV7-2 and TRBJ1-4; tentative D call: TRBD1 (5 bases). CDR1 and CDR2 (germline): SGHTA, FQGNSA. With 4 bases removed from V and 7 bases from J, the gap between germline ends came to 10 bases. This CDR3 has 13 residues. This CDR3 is CASSSGDGEKLFF. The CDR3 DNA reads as TGTGCCAGCAGCTCGGGGGACGGTGAAAAACTGTTTTTT.